This T cell receptor (beta chain) was identified during a study of cytomegalovirus exposure and HLA in healthy donors. Note on this clone: A junction boundary mismatches the germline segment, possibly from a read error. The same CDR3 is also encoded by other DNA sequences in this sample.

PCR was performed using 60 Vbeta and 13 Jbeta primers. This table comes from immunoSEQ multiplex PCR, and its TCRdb copy is limited to in-frame clones, with some not included. The sample table sets out 45,000 to 70,000 clones. Germline CDR1 and CDR2: GTSNPN and SVGIG (reference sequence). The CDR3 has 15 residues. The clonotype originates from a woman aged 50 to 60 in good health and CMV-seropositive. The gene calls are TRBV30 and TRBJ2-2, with D perhaps TRBD2 (5 bases). The sample consisted of PBMCs. This CDR3 reads CAWSVLGGPPGELFF. CDR3 sequence (DNA): TGCGCCTGGAGTGTGCTCGGCGGGCCCCCCGGGGAGCTGTTTTTT. Variable domain in full (rest from reference TRBV30 and TRBJ2-2): SQTIHQWPATLVQPVGSPLSLECTVEGTSNPNLYWYRQAAGRGLQLLFYSVGIGQISSEVPQNLSASRPQDRQFILSSKKLLLSDSGFYLCAWSVLGGPPGELFFGEGSRLTVL.